Sequencing of this T cell receptor beta chain was carried out in a study of T-cell memory formation after mild COVID-19. TCR alpha and TCR beta cDNA libraries carrying sample barcodes and UMIs were produced by 5'RACE using constant-segment primers. MiXCR, applied by TCRdb to the 5' RACE reads, yields one record per CDR3 protein. The sample shows about 57,000 distinct CDR3 sequences, 9% to 15% of them seen only once. Findings and limits, study-wide: The SARS-CoV-2 specificity of second-wave clones reaching peak at day 37 remained unverified. The pre-infection memory compartment contained some responding clones, suggesting cross-reactive memory joined.

This CDR3 is 17 amino acids long. V was shortened by 5 bases and J by 0 bases, with 14 bases between the two germline ends. Germline values: CDR1 SGHAT, CDR2 FQNNGV. This clonotype was detected many times. The antigen is undetermined. This sequence was found in a man between 18 and 35 years old who had mild COVID-19 (a few samples of this study predate the infection). Cell type and time point are not known. V gene TRBV11-2 combines with J gene TRBJ2-6; D may be TRBD1 or TRBD2 (5 bases each). Material: PBMCs or a T cell subset sorted from them (not recorded which). The CDR3 sequence: CASSRGSLSSGANVLTF. DNA of the CDR3: TGTGCCAGCAGCCGGGGCAGTCTCAGCTCTGGGGCCAACGTCCTGACTTTC.